The 30 T cell receptor beta chains below come from one sample, sequenced in a study of PD-1 blockade in classical Hodgkin lymphoma. Every one of the patients relapsed after autologous stem cell transplantation (brentuximab vedotin exposure was variable). Magnetic negative selection of thawed PBMCs yielded the CD8+ T cells. The assay was immunoSEQ multiplex PCR, and TCRdb's table has in-frame clones only and misses some. In the table there are fewer than 3,000 clones, about two thirds of which are singletons. The material was CD8+ T cells from blood, obtained at baseline. The receptors shown here come from a human donor with classical Hodgkin lymphoma.

This rearrangement joins TRBV7-9 to TRBJ2-1, with a weak D call TRBD1 (6 bases). Per germline, CDR1 SEHNR and CDR2 FQNEAQ (reference sequence). V was cut by 1 base and J by 1 base, with 11 bases left in between. This CDR3 is built from 16 residues. The CDR3 coding sequence is TGTGCCAGCAGCTTAGGATGGACAGAGTCCTACAATGAGCAGTTCTTC. This translates into CASSLGWTESYNEQFF.

The rearrangement joins TRBV18 to TRBJ2-7; TRBD1 aligns across 8 bases. Losses at the gene ends were 5 bases for V and 7 bases for J; bases not matched to a gene: 16. Germline CDR1 reads KGHSH; CDR2 reads LQKENI. The CDR3 consists of 16 residues. The CDR3, as DNA: TGTGCCAGCTCATTGGGACAGGAGAGGTTTTTTGGGGAGCAGTACTTC. It yields the protein CASSLGQERFFGEQYF. Filled out from reference TRBV18 and TRBJ2-7, the complete variable domain reads NAGVMQNPRHLVRRRGQEARLRCSPMKGHSHVYWYRQLPEEGLKFMVYLQKENIIDESGMPKERFSAEFPKEGPSILRIQQVVRGDSAAYFCASSLGQERFFGEQYFGPGTRLTVT.

This chain joins TRBV29-1 and TRBJ2-7; 7 bases align to TRBD1. CDR1 is SQVTM, CDR2 ANQGSEA, per germline. This CDR3 contains 15 residues. J gave up 4 bases and V 4 bases, and 13 bases lay outside the gene matches. CDR3: CSVASGDSPSYEQYV. The DNA for the CDR3 is TGCAGCGTTGCTTCCGGGGACAGTCCTTCATACGAGCAGTACGTC.

J is TRBJ2-2 and V is TRBV6-5; no definite D call. The ends were cut back, 3 bases at V and 3 bases at J, with 14 bases in the middle. Germline V gene data show CDR1 as MNHEY and CDR2 as SVGAGI. This CDR3 region has 16 residues. The CDR3 region is CASSYLSTTDTGELFF. CDR3 nucleotide sequence: TGTGCCAGCAGTTATTTGTCCACAACGGACACCGGGGAGCTGTTTTTT.

CDR3 sequence: CASSQEGGSYDIQYF. CDR3 nucleotides: TGTGCCAGCAGCCAAGAGGGGGGTTCGTATGACATTCAGTACTTC. The chain recombines TRBV5-5 with TRBJ2-4; D assignment may be TRBD1 or TRBD2 (6 bases each). V dropped 4 bases and J dropped 8 bases, with 19 bases sitting between them. Germline assignment: CDR1 SGHKS and CDR2 YYEKEE (reference sequence). The CDR3 covers 15 residues.

On this clone: Germline is not matched at one junction end, which may reflect a read error. The chain is built from TRBV6-4 and TRBJ2-7; 8 bases are a match to TRBD1. The germline CDR1 and CDR2 sequences are MRHNA and SNTAGT. This CDR3 has 16 amino acids. The CDR3 bases are TGTGCCAGCAGTGAATCTGCGACAGGGGCCTCCCACGAGCAGTACTTC. Translation gives CASSESATGASHEQYF.

The chain employs TRBV30 and TRBJ1-2; D unclear. With 4 bases removed from V and 4 bases from J, the gap between germline ends came to 19 bases. The CDR3 totals 15 residues. Germline V lookup: CDR1 GTSNPN, CDR2 SVGIG (reference sequence). The CDR3 reads CAWTVGYRKTYGYTF. Here the CDR3 DNA reads TGTGCCTGGACTGTGGGTTATAGAAAGACCTATGGCTACACCTTC. The whole variable domain, remainder taken from reference TRBV30 and TRBJ1-2, is SQTIHQWPATLVQPVGSPLSLECTVEGTSNPNLYWYRQAAGRGLQLLFYSVGIGQISSEVPQNLSASRPQDRQFILSSKKLLLSDSGFYLCAWTVGYRKTYGYTFGSGTRLTVV.

V and J are TRBV7-9 and TRBJ2-4; D not certain. V lost 5 bases, J lost 3 bases, and 17 bases lay in between. The CDR3 consists of 16 residues. Per the germline V gene, CDR1 is SEHNR and CDR2 is FQNEAQ (reference sequence). CDR3: CASSTPGDGNKNIQYF. The CDR3 DNA reads as TGTGCCAGCAGCACCCCAGGTGACGGCAACAAAAACATTCAGTACTTC.

The chain has TRBV21-1 and TRBJ1-2. TRBV21-1 is a recognized pseudogene. The CDR3 covers 14 residues. CDR3 in amino acids: CASRASGPNYGYTF. DNA of the CDR3: TGTGCCAGCAGGGCCTCGGGACCTAACTATGGCTACACCTTC.

By sample share, this clone is large (0.1 to 1%). The CDR3 protein is CASSASGGTGNTIYF. The CDR3 DNA follows: TGTGCCAGCAGCGCCAGTGGAGGGACTGGAAACACCATATATTTT. The V and J genes are TRBV9 and TRBJ1-3; D not resolved. There are 15 residues in the CDR3. The germline gives CDR1 SGDLS, CDR2 YYNGEE. V gave up 3 bases and J gave up 2 bases, with 12 bases separating them.

The rearrangement uses TRBV27 and TRBJ2-1; D not certain. V lost 3 bases, J lost 6 bases, and 12 bases lay in between. The CDR3 extends over 14 amino acids. Germline V gene lookup returns CDR1 MNHEY and CDR2 SMNVEV (reference sequence). The CDR3 sequence: CASSLVYIGNEQFF. DNA for the CDR3: TGTGCCAGCAGTTTGGTCTACATAGGCAATGAGCAGTTCTTC.

Only a few counts were recorded for this clone. The chain combines TRBV6-5 with TRBJ2-1; D uncertain. The ends were cut back, 3 bases at V and 2 bases at J, with 14 bases in the middle. Looked up from germline, CDR1 is MNHEY and CDR2 is SVGAGI. The CDR3 covers 16 residues. CDR3: CASSYSTPNPYNEQFF. The CDR3, as DNA: TGTGCCAGCAGTTATTCGACCCCTAATCCCTACAATGAGCAGTTCTTC.

The chain has TRBV27 and TRBJ1-6, with 10 nucleotides matching TRBD1. V lost 6 bases to trimming and J lost 10 bases; unmatched junction nucleotides: 15. The germline V gene encodes CDR1 MNHEY and CDR2 SMNVEV (reference sequence). The CDR3 length is 17 residues. The DNA for the CDR3 is TGTGCCAGCAGCCCGATCTCGGGACAGGGGATATACTCACCCCTCCACTTT. Amino acids: CASSPISGQGIYSPLHF.

This clone was picked up a small number of times. The genes are TRBV25-1 and TRBJ1-1; D remains unclear. The CDR3 is 15 residues long. Trimming cost V 3 bases and J 3 bases, with 14 bases left between them. Germline V gene sequence: CDR1 MGHDK, CDR2 SYGVNS. CDR3: CASSDPGLGYTEAFF. The CDR3 region has the DNA TGTGCCAGCAGTGATCCGGGTCTGGGCTACACTGAAGCTTTCTTT.

In its sample, this clone ranks as hyperexpanded. V and J are TRBV11-2 and TRBJ2-7, with a tentative D call TRBD2 (6 bases). V was shortened by 5 bases and J by 2 bases, with 16 bases between the two germline ends. Germline CDR1 and CDR2: SGHAT and FQNNGV. The CDR3 contains 15 residues. CDR3 sequence: CASSLLGGATYEQYF. CDR3 DNA: TGTGCCAGCAGCCTACTAGGAGGGGCGACCTACGAGCAGTACTTC.

The chain links TRBV5-1 to TRBJ2-7, with TRBD2 identical over 14 bases. The CDR3 contains 18 residues. The V gene's germline CDR1 is SGHRS and CDR2 YFSETQ. V trimming: 3 bases; J trimming: 6 bases; junction bases outside the gene matches: 14. CDR3 nucleotides: TGCGCCAGCAGCTATTCAATGCCGGGACTAGCGGGAGTGCGCGAGCAGTACTTC. It is translated as CASSYSMPGLAGVREQYF. The full variable domain, completed using reference TRBV5-1 and TRBJ2-7, is KAGVTQTPRYLIKTRGQQVTLSCSPISGHRSVSWYQQTPGQGLQFLFEYFSETQRNKGNFPGRFSGRQFSNSRSEMNVSTLELGDSALYLCASSYSMPGLAGVREQYFGPGTRLTVT.

The chain has TRBV7-2 and TRBJ2-2, with D possibly being TRBD1 (6 bases). The germline V gene encodes CDR1 SGHTA and CDR2 FQGNSA. The CDR3 totals 17 residues. The V end was cut by 2 bases, the J end by 1 base, with 14 bases between. CDR3 DNA sequence: TGTGCCAGCAGCTTACCCACAGGGTGGGGGAACACCGGGGAGCTGTTTTTT. Translated, it gives CASSLPTGWGNTGELFF.

The chain combines TRBV7-1 with TRBJ2-1, with 12 bases fitting TRBD2. TRBV7-1 falls under the ORF class, with uncertain function. Losses at the gene ends were 5 bases for V and 4 bases for J; bases not matched to a gene: 9. The CDR3 contains 17 residues. CDR3: CASSLSPLAGGYNEQFF. In DNA form, the CDR3 reads TGTGCCAGCAGCCTCAGTCCCCTAGCGGGAGGGTACAATGAGCAGTTCTTC.

J is TRBJ2-3 and V is TRBV4-2; perhaps TRBD2 as D (5 bases). The CDR3 contains 18 residues. V was shortened by 0 bases and J by 2 bases, with 18 bases between the two germline ends. CDR1 LGHNA and CDR2 YNFKEQ come from the germline V gene. CDR3 amino acids: CASSQDPVLVAPTDTQYF. CDR3 DNA: TGTGCCAGCAGCCAAGATCCGGTACTAGTGGCCCCCACAGATACGCAGTATTTT.

Comment on this clone: The sample holds other DNA sequences that translate to the same CDR3. V gene TRBV9 combines with J gene TRBJ2-3; D unclear. Trimming pared 0 bases from V and 4 bases from J, leaving 6 bases between. Germline V gives CDR1 SGDLS, CDR2 YYNGEE. This CDR3 has 13 residues. The CDR3 DNA is TGTGCCAGCAGCGTAGAGGTTCCAGATACGCAGTATTTT. This translates into CASSVEVPDTQYF. Supplemented by reference TRBV9 and TRBJ2-3, the full variable domain reads DSGVTQTPKHLITATGQRVTLRCSPRSGDLSVYWYQQSLDQGLQFLIQYYNGEERAKGNILERFSAQQFPDLHSELNLSSLELGDSALYFCASSVEVPDTQYFGPGTRLTVL.

The chain carries TRBV9 and TRBJ1-6; possibly TRBD1 for D (6 bases). The CDR3 extends over 19 amino acids. V lost 2 bases to trimming and J lost 6 bases, with 24 bases between them. Germline-derived CDR1 and CDR2 are SGDLS and YYNGEE. As DNA, the CDR3 is TGTGCCAGCAGCGTGGTGGGGGGGGCCAGGCTTTGCCTTAATTCACCCCTCCACTTT. Translated: CASSVVGGARLCLNSPLHF.

The rearrangement joins TRBV2 to TRBJ1-6; no firm D call. CDR3 length equals 15 residues. V lost 3 bases and J 3 bases, leaving 9 bases between the germline ends. The germline V gene encodes CDR1 SNHLY and CDR2 FYNNEI. The CDR3 sequence is CASSDDGNYNSPLHF. The CDR3 DNA reads as TGTGCCAGCAGTGACGACGGGAACTATAATTCACCCCTCCACTTT.

This chain links TRBV18 with TRBJ2-7; D is unclear. In germline, CDR1 is KGHSH, CDR2 LQKENI. Trimming removed 2 bases from V and 2 bases from J, with 13 bases in between. The CDR3 covers 15 residues. DNA for the CDR3: TGTGCCAGCTCACCATTGTTAGCTGACACCTACGAGCAGTACTTC. This gives the protein CASSPLLADTYEQYF.

V and J are TRBV28 and TRBJ2-7; 8 positions agree with TRBD1. Germline CDR1 is MDHEN and CDR2 is SYDVKM. J gave up 6 bases and V 3 bases, and 4 bases lay outside the gene matches. The CDR3 has 13 amino acids. Written as DNA, the CDR3 is TGTGCCAGCAGTTTTCAGGGGGCCGCCGAGCAGTACGTC. As protein: CASSFQGAAEQYV.

The gene calls are TRBV6-5 and TRBJ2-4; D remains ambiguous. The CDR3 extends over 15 amino acids. V was shortened by 5 bases and J by 1 base, with 12 bases between the two germline ends. Germline values: CDR1 MNHEY, CDR2 SVGAGI. The CDR3 region is CASSPRDGAKNIQYF. CDR3 coding DNA: TGTGCCAGCAGTCCTAGAGATGGGGCCAAAAACATTCAGTACTTC.

This clone has only one observation. The rearrangement uses TRBV30 and TRBJ2-7, with TRBD1 matching over 9 bases. Germline CDR1 reads GTSNPN; CDR2 reads SVGIG (reference sequence). The CDR3 spans 16 residues. Trimming cost V 2 bases and J 3 bases; bases outside gene matches: 11. The CDR3 nucleotides read TGTGCCTGGAGTTTCACCCGGGGACAGGGACGCTACGAGCAGTACTTC. It translates to CAWSFTRGQGRYEQYF. The full variable domain, completed using reference TRBV30 and TRBJ2-7, is SQTIHQWPATLVQPVGSPLSLECTVEGTSNPNLYWYRQAAGRGLQLLFYSVGIGQISSEVPQNLSASRPQDRQFILSSKKLLLSDSGFYLCAWSFTRGQGRYEQYFGPGTRLTVT.

The rearrangement links TRBV5-8 to TRBJ2-6, with D tentatively TRBD1 (5 bases). Germline CDR1 SGHTS, CDR2 YDEGEE. Trimming removed 0 bases from V and 2 bases from J, with 6 bases in between. The CDR3 has 15 amino acids. CDR3 nucleotides: TGTGCCAGCAGCTTGGCAGGGCCTGGGGCCAACGTCCTGACTTTC. Translated, it gives CASSLAGPGANVLTF.

This clone has just a few counts. The chain recombines TRBV12-5 with TRBJ2-7; no reliable D call. Germline-derived CDR1 and CDR2 are LGHNT and FRNRAP. Trimming took off 2 bases at V and 6 bases at J, with 8 bases between the two ends. The CDR3 totals 12 residues. CDR3 region: CASGLPSREQYV. CDR3 DNA: TGTGCTAGTGGTTTGCCTTCCCGCGAGCAGTACGTC.

There are a few counts of this clone. The genes are TRBV2 and TRBJ2-7, with D perhaps TRBD2 (6 bases). Germline V gene lookup returns CDR1 SNHLY and CDR2 FYNNEI. Trimming removed 10 bases at V and 2 bases at J, with 15 bases between. This CDR3 has 13 residues. In nucleotides, the CDR3 is TGTGCCACCTTTTCCGGGAGCACCTACGAGCAGTACTTC. It specifies CATFSGSTYEQYF.

The chain combines TRBV6-9 with TRBJ1-2; D is unclear. V was shortened by 6 bases and J by 0 bases, with 20 bases between the two germline ends. Germline CDR1 MNHGY, CDR2 SVAAGI. The CDR3 has 17 residues. CDR3 in DNA: TGTGCCAGCAGCCCTTCTTTCACCGGAATCTCTAACTATGGCTACACCTTC. Amino acid sequence: CASSPSFTGISNYGYTF.